The TCR beta chain described here comes from a study of blood T cell repertoires in COVID-19. Generated by immunoSEQ multiplex PCR, the TCRdb table keeps only in-frame clones and is missing some. In the table there are 100,000 to 150,000 clones, about four fifths of which are singletons. Sequencing was carried out using peripheral blood. The TCR comes from a man between 60 and 75 years old with acute or convalescent COVID-19.

CDR3 sequence reads: CASSPPGFSTDTQYF. The CDR3 coding sequence is TGTGCCAGCTCACCACCCGGGTTCAGCACAGATACGCAGTATTTT. The chain links TRBV18 to TRBJ2-3, with D unclear. CDR1 and CDR2 from the germline V gene are KGHSH and LQKENI. This CDR3 comprises 15 residues. V dropped 0 bases and J dropped 0 bases, with 7 bases sitting between them.